One and the same sample provided the 10 T cell receptor beta chains below, sequenced in a study of cytomegalovirus exposure and HLA in healthy donors. Repertoires were generated with immunoSEQ multiplex PCR, while TCRdb's copy carries only in-frame clones and drops some. The sample has around 180,000 clones, roughly 86% seen once. The source material was PBMCs. The receptors here all came from a woman under 30 in good health and CMV-seronegative.

This clone occurred once. The chain joins TRBV18 to TRBJ1-1; 9 bases fit TRBD1. In germline, CDR1 is KGHSH, CDR2 LQKENI. The V gene end was trimmed by 2 bases and the J gene end by 0 bases; junction bases not matched to a gene: 7. CDR3 length: 17 residues. Here the CDR3 reads CASSPVTGGSMNTEAFF. The CDR3, as DNA: TGTGCCAGCTCACCAGTAACAGGGGGCTCCATGAACACTGAAGCTTTCTTT.

V and J are TRBV10-2 and TRBJ2-5, with D possibly being TRBD2 (5 bases). Germline V lookup: CDR1 WSHSY, CDR2 SAAADI. Trimming took 5 bases from V and 4 from J, leaving 11 bases between them. This CDR3 is built from 13 residues. The CDR3 loop reads CASSRASGETQYF. The CDR3 DNA reads TGCGCCAGCAGTCGGGCAAGCGGAGAGACCCAGTACTTC.

This clone is a singleton in its sample. The gene calls are TRBV19 and TRBJ1-1, with D possibly matching TRBD1 (5 bases). Germline V gene lookup returns CDR1 LNHDA and CDR2 SQIVND (reference sequence). The CDR3 length is 12 residues. Trimming removed 3 bases at V and 8 bases at J, with 10 bases between. The chain's CDR3 is CASSILDREAFF. The DNA of the CDR3 is TGTGCCAGTAGTATTTTAGACAGAGAAGCTTTCTTT.

The chain's CDR3 is CATSRDRRYGYTF. Written as DNA, the CDR3 is TGTGCCACCAGCAGAGATCGCAGGTATGGCTACACCTTC. V is TRBV15 and J is TRBJ1-2; D unresolved. Germline V gene data show CDR1 as LNHNV and CDR2 as YYDKDF (reference sequence). This CDR3 is 13 amino acids long. V gave up 0 bases and J gave up 5 bases, with 7 bases separating them.

The chain recombines TRBV27 with TRBJ2-2; 11 positions agree with TRBD1. CDR1 is MNHEY, CDR2 SMNVEV, per germline (reference sequence). V lost 5 bases, J lost 4 bases, and 3 bases stayed unmatched. The CDR3 covers 15 residues. The DNA of the CDR3 is TGTGCCAGCAGTCCCGGGACAGGGGGCACCGGGGAGCTGTTTTTT. Protein sequence: CASSPGTGGTGELFF.

The V call is TRBV10-1, the J call TRBJ2-3; 10 bases fit TRBD1. This CDR3 has 15 amino acids. CDR1 is WNHNN, CDR2 SYGVQD, per germline (reference sequence). V shed 6 bases, J shed 2 bases, and the junction held 5 bases outside the gene matches. CDR3 DNA sequence: TGCGCCAGCAGGGAGGGACAGGGGCCCACAGATACGCAGTATTTT. It codes for CASREGQGPTDTQYF.

This clone was recorded a few times. The chain has TRBV18 and TRBJ1-1; D is unresolved. V lost 4 bases and J 6 bases, leaving 12 bases between the germline ends. The CDR3 is made up of 13 amino acids. Germline values: CDR1 KGHSH, CDR2 LQKENI. This CDR3 is CASSLTDLAEAFF. Written as DNA, the CDR3 is TGTGCCAGCTCACTTACGGACTTAGCTGAAGCTTTCTTT.

This clone was counted a single time. The chain joins TRBV30 to TRBJ2-5; 12 bases are a match to TRBD2. This CDR3 region has 17 residues. Unmatched junction bases numbered 14, after V lost 2 bases and J lost 7 bases. Germline values: CDR1 GTSNPN, CDR2 SVGIG (reference sequence). As DNA, the CDR3 is TGTGCCTGGAGTACGTCTAGCGGGGGGGCTGGCTATGGGACCCAGTACTTC. The encoded protein is CAWSTSSGGAGYGTQYF.

This clone was counted a few times. This chain connects TRBV30 to TRBJ1-1; 7 bases line up with TRBD1. The CDR3 is 17 amino acids. The germline CDR1 and CDR2 sequences are GTSNPN and SVGIG (reference sequence). The V gene end was trimmed by 0 bases and the J gene end by 4 bases; junction bases not matched to a gene: 14. The DNA for the CDR3 is TGTGCCTGGAGTGTACCACCGTATATCTCAGGGGGCACTGAAGCTTTCTTT. This translates into CAWSVPPYISGGTEAFF. The variable domain in full, with the rest retrieved from reference TRBV30 and TRBJ1-1, is SQTIHQWPATLVQPVGSPLSLECTVEGTSNPNLYWYRQAAGRGLQLLFYSVGIGQISSEVPQNLSASRPQDRQFILSSKKLLLSDSGFYLCAWSVPPYISGGTEAFFGQGTRLTVV.

This chain uses TRBV27 with TRBJ2-7, with D tentatively TRBD1 (6 bases). Trimming removed 6 bases at V and 3 bases at J, with 18 bases between. In germline, CDR1 is MNHEY, CDR2 SMNVEV (reference sequence). The CDR3 has 15 residues. CDR3 DNA: TGTGCCAGCAGCCCGGCCCGACAGGCACACTACGAGCAGTACTTC. Amino acid sequence: CASSPARQAHYEQYF.